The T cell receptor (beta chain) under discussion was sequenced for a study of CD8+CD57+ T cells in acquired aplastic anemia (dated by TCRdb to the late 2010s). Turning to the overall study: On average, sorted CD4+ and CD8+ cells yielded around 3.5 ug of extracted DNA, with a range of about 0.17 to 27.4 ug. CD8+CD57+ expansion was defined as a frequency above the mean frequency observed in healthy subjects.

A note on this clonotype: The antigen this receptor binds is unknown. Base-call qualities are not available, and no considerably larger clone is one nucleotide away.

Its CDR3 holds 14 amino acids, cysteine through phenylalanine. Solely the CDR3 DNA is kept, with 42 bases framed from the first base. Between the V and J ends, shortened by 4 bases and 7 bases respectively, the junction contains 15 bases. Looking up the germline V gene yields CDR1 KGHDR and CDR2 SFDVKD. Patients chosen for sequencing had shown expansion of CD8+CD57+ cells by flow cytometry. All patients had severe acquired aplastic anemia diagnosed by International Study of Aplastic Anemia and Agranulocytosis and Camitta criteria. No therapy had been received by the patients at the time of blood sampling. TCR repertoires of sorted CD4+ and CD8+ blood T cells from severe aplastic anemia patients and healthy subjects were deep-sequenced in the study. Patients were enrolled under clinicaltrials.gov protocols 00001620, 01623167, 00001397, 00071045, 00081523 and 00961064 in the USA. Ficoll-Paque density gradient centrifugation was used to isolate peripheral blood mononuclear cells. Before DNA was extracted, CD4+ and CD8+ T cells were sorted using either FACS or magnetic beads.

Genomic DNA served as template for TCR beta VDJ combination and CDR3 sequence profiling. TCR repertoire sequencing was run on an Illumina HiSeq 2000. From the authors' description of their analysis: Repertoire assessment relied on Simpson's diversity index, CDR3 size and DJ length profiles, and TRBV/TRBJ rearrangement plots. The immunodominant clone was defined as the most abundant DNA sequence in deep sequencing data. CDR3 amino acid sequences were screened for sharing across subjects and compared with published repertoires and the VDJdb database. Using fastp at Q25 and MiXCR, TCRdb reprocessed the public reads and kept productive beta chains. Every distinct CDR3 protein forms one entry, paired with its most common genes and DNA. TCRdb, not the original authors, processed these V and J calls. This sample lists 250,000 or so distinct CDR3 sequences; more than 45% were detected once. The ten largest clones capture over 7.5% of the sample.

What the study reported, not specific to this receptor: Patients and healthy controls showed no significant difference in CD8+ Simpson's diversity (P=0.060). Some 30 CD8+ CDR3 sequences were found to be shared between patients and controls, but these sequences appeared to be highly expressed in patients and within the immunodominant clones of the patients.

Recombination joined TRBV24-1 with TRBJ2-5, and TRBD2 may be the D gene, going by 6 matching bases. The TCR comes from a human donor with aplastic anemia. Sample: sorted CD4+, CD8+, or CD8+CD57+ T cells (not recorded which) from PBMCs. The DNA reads TGTGCCACCAGTGACCCGACTAGTTGGGTGACCCAGTACTTC. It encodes CATSDPTSWVTQYF.